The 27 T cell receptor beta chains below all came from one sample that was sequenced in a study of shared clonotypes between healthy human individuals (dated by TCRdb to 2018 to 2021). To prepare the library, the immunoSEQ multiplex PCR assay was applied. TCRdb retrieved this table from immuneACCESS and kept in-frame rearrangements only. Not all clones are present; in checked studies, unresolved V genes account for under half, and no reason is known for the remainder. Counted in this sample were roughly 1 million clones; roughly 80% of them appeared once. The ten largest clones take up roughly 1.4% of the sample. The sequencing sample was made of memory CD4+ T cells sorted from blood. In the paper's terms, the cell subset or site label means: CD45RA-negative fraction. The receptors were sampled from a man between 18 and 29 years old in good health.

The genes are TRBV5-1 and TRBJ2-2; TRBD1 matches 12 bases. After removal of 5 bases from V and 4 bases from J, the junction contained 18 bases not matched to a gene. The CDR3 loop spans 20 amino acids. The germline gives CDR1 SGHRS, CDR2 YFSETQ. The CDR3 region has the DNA TGCGCCAGCAGTCGCGAGACCCAATCCGGGACAGGGGGCTTCACCGGGGAGCTGTTTTTT. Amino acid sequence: CASSRETQSGTGGFTGELFF. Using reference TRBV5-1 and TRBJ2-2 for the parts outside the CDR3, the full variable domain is KAGVTQTPRYLIKTRGQQVTLSCSPISGHRSVSWYQQTPGQGLQFLFEYFSETQRNKGNFPGRFSGRQFSNSRSEMNVSTLELGDSALYLCASSRETQSGTGGFTGELFFGEGSRLTVL.

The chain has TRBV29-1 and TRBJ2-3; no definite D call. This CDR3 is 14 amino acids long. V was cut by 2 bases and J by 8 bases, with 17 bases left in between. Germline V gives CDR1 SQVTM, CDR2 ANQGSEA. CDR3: CSVEPPTDDRTQYF. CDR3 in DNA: TGCAGCGTTGAACCGCCGACGGACGACCGTACGCAGTATTTT.

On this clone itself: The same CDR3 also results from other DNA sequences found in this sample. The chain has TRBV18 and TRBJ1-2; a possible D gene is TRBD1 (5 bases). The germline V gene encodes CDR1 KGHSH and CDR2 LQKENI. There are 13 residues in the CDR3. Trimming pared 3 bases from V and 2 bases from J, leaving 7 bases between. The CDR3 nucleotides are TGTGCCAGCTCACCCGACAGAAACTATGGCTACACCTTC. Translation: CASSPDRNYGYTF.

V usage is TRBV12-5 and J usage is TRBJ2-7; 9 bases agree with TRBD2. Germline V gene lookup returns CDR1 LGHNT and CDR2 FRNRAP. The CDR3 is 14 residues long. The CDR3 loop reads CALRGGGRPDEQYF. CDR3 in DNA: TGTGCCTTGCGCGGGGGGGGACGTCCCGACGAGCAGTACTTC.

CDR3 loop: CASTKTDRADSPLHF. The CDR3 DNA is TGTGCCAGCACCAAAACCGACAGGGCGGACTCACCCCTCCACTTT. The chain combines TRBV7-2 with TRBJ1-6; 7 bases are shared with TRBD1. Unmatched junction bases numbered 13, after V lost 7 bases and J lost 10 bases. Germline CDR1 reads SGHTA; CDR2 reads FQGNSA. The CDR3 spans 15 residues.

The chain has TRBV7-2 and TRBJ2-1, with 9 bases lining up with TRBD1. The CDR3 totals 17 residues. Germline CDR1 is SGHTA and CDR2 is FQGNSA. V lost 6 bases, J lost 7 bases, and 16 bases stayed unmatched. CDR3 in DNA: TGTGCCAGCAGACGAATGACCCCGGGACAGGGTGTAAATGAGCAGTTCTTC. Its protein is CASRRMTPGQGVNEQFF.

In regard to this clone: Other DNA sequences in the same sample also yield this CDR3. As DNA, the CDR3 is TGTGCCAGCTCTCCTATCCTCGACACTGAAGCTTTCTTT. Protein: CASSPILDTEAFF. The V gene is TRBV18, the J gene TRBJ1-1, with D hard to call. Germline-derived CDR1 and CDR2 are KGHSH and LQKENI. The CDR3 contains 13 residues. V lost 6 bases and J 3 bases, leaving 11 bases between the germline ends.

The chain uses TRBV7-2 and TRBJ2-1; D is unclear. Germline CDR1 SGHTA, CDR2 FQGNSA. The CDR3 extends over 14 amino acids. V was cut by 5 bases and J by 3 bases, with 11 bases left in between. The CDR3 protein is CASSPGGYYNEQFF. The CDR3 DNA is TGTGCCAGCAGCCCCGGCGGTTACTACAATGAGCAGTTCTTC.

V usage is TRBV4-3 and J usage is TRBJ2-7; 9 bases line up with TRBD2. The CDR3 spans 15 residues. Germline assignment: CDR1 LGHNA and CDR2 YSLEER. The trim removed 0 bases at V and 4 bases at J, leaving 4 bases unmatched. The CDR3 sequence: CASSQDGAGGYEQYF. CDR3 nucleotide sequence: TGCGCCAGCAGCCAAGATGGGGCGGGAGGGTACGAGCAGTACTTC.

DNA for the CDR3: TGCGCCAGCAGCACAGGGGACAGGGGAATCGACTATGGCTACACCTTC. Amino acids: CASSTGDRGIDYGYTF. The gene calls are TRBV5-1 and TRBJ1-2; TRBD1 aligns across 10 bases. The CDR3 spans 16 residues. V dropped 4 bases and J dropped 3; count of bases not matched to a gene: 9. Germline V CDR1 and CDR2: SGHRS, YFSETQ.

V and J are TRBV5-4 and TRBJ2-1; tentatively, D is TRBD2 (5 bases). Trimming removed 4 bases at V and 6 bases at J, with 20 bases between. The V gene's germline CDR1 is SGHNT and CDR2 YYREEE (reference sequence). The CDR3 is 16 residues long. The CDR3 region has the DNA TGTGCCAGCAGCCCAGCGGCTGGGTTTGATAGCAATGAGCAGTTCTTC. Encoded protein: CASSPAAGFDSNEQFF.

The CDR3 region has the DNA TGTGCCAGCCGCAGGGAGCCCTCTGGGGCCAACGTCCTGACTTTC. Residues: CASRREPSGANVLTF. The rearrangement uses TRBV19 and TRBJ2-6, with D perhaps TRBD1 or TRBD2 (5 bases each). From germline, CDR1 is LNHDA and CDR2 SQIVND (reference sequence). This CDR3 contains 15 residues. The V end lost 9 bases, the J end lost 0 bases, and 12 bases lay between the germline ends.

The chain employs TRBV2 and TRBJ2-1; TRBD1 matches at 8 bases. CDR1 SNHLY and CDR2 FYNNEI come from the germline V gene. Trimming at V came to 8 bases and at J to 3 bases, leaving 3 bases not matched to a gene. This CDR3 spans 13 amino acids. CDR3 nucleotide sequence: TGTGCCAGCTACAGGGGGGACTACAATGAGCAGTTCTTC. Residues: CASYRGDYNEQFF.

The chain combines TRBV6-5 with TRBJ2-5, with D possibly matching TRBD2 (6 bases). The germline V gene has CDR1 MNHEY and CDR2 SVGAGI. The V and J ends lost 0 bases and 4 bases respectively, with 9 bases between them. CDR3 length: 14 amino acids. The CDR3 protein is CASSYSVGGETQYF. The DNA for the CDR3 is TGTGCCAGCAGTTACTCGGTGGGGGGAGAGACCCAGTACTTC.

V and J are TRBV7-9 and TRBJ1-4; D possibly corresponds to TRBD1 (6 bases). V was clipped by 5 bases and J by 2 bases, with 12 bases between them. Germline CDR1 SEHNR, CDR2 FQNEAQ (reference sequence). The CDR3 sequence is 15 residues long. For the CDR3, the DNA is TGTGCCAGCAGCGCCGGACAGACGACTAATGAAAAACTGTTTTTT. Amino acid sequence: CASSAGQTTNEKLFF.

CDR3 nucleotide sequence: TGTGCCAGCAGCTTGCGGGGCGGCACCAGCTCCTACAATGAGCAGTTCTTC. It is translated as CASSLRGGTSSYNEQFF. The V call is TRBV5-8, the J call TRBJ2-1; either TRBD1 or TRBD2 may fit D (5 bases each). V was shortened by 1 base and J by 0 bases, with 14 bases between the two germline ends. CDR3 length equals 17 residues. Germline CDR1 and CDR2: SGHTS and YDEGEE.

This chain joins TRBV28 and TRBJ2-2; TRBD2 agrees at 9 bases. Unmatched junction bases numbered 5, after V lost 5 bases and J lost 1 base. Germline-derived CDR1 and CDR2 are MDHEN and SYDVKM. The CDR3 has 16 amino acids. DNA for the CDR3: TGTGCCAGCAGTCCTAGCGGGGAAAAGAACACCGGGGAGCTGTTTTTT. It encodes CASSPSGEKNTGELFF.

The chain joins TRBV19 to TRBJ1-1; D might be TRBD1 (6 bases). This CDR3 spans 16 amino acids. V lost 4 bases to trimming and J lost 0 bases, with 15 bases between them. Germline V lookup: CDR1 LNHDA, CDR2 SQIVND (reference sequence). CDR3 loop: CASSNSGTRMNTEAFF. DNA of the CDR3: TGTGCCAGTAGTAATTCCGGGACACGAATGAACACTGAAGCTTTCTTT.

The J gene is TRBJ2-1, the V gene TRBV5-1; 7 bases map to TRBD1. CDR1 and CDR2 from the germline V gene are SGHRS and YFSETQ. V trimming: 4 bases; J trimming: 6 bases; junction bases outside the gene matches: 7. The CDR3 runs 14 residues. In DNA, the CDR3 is TGCGCCAGCAGCCCCGGGACAGACGCCAATGAGCAGTTCTTC. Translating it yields CASSPGTDANEQFF.

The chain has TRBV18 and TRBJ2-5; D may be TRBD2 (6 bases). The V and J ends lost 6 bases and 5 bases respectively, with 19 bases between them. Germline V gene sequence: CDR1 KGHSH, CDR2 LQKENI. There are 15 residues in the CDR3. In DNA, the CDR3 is TGTGCCAGCTCCCAGGCGGGACGGGTCATGGAGACCCAGTACTTC. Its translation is CASSQAGRVMETQYF.

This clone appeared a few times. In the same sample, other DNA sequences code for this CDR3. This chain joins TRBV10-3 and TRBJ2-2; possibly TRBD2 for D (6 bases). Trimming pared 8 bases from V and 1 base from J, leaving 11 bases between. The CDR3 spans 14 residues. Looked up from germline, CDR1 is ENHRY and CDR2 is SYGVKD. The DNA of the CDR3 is TGTGCCATCCGGATAGCGGTGAACACCGGGGAGCTGTTTTTT. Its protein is CAIRIAVNTGELFF.

The CDR3 reads CASNMGQAMNTEAFF. CDR3 nucleotides: TGTGCCAGCAATATGGGACAGGCCATGAACACTGAAGCTTTCTTT. The J gene is TRBJ1-1, the V gene TRBV6-5, with 8 bases aligning to TRBD1. The CDR3 is made up of 15 amino acids. Looked up from germline, CDR1 is MNHEY and CDR2 is SVGAGI. V was clipped by 7 bases and J by 0 bases; unmatched bases: 7.

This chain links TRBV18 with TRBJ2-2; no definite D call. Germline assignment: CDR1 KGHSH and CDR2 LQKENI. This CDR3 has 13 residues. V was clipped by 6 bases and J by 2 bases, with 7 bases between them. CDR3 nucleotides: TGTGCCAGCTCGGCGGAAAACACCGGGGAGCTGTTTTTT. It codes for CASSAENTGELFF.

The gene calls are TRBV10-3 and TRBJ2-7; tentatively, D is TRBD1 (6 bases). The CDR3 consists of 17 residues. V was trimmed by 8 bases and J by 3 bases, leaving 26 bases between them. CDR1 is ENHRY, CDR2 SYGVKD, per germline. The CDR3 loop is CAIGKRGRDTEFYEQYF. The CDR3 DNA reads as TGTGCCATCGGCAAGAGGGGTCGGGACACAGAATTCTACGAGCAGTACTTC.

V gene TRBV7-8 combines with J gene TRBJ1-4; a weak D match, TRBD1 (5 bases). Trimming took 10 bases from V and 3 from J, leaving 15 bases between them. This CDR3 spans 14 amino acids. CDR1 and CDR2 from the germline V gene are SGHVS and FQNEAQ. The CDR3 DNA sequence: TGTGCCACCGCCATCAGGGATTCTAATGAAAAACTGTTTTTT. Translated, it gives CATAIRDSNEKLFF.

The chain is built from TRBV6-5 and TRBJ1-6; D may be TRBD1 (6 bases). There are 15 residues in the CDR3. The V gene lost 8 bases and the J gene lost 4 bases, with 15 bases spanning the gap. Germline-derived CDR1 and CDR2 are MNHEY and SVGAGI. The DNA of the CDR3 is TGTGCCAGCGGCTACGGACAGCAATATAATTCACCCCTCCACTTT. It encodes CASGYGQQYNSPLHF.

The CDR3 DNA reads TGTGCCAGCAGCTTAGGCGCACAGGGCGATGGAAACACCATATATTTT. Its translation is CASSLGAQGDGNTIYF. The chain combines TRBV7-6 with TRBJ1-3; possibly TRBD1 for D (6 bases). The V and J ends lost 1 base and 3 bases respectively, with 13 bases between them. From germline, CDR1 is SGHVS and CDR2 FNYEAQ. This CDR3 contains 16 residues.